The source of this T cell receptor (beta chain) is a study of blood T cells in healthy people across ages. About the research overall: The capture of about one barcoded beta molecule per two T cells was achieved by template switching.

With a J-beta primer mix and a sample-barcoded 5' primer, a second PCR ran 7 to 11 cycles. Every sample returned 2.5 million or more CDR3-containing paired-end reads. TCRdb used MiXCR to reprocess the 5' RACE reads, holding one entry per CDR3 protein. Here the sample spans roughly 800,000 distinct CDR3 sequences, more than 45% being singletons. J gave up 3 bases and V 4 bases, and 7 bases lay outside the gene matches. This CDR3 spans 15 amino acids. Germline CDR1 SGHRS, CDR2 YFSETQ. This clonotype has a handful of counts. Its antigen is not identified. General study results and limits: Older age coincided with a roughly linear decline in TCR beta diversity per million T cells. When set beside aged donors, long-lived donors presented more naive CD4+ cells and higher diversity.

This chain links TRBV5-1 with TRBJ2-5; 9 bases fit TRBD1. The sequenced material came from blood. The sequence derives from a man aged 25-45 years in good health. CDR3 sequence reads: CASSPGQGGKETQYF. DNA of the CDR3: TGCGCCAGCAGCCCGGGACAGGGAGGAAAAGAGACCCAGTACTTC.